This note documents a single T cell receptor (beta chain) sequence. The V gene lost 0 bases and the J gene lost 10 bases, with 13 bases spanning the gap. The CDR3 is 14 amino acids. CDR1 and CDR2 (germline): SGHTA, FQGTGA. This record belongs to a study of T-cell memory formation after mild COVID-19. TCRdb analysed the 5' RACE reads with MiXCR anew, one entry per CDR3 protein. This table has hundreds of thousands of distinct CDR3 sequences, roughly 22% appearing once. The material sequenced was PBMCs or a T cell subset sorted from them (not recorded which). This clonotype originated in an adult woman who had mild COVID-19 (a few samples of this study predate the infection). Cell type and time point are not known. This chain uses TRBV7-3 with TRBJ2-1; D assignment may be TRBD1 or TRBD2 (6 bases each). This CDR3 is CASSLTLGGGEQFF. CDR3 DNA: TGTGCCAGCAGCTTAACGTTGGGGGGCGGGGAGCAGTTCTTC. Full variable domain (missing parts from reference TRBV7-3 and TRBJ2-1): GAGVSQTPSNKVTEKGKYVELRCDPISGHTALYWYRQSLGQGPEFLIYFQGTGAADDSGLPNDRFFAVRPEGSVSTLKIQRTERGDSAVYLCASSLTLGGGEQFFGPGTRLTVL.